This T cell receptor (beta chain) was sequenced during a study of blood T cell repertoires in COVID-19. At the level of the study: Sites in the United States, Italy and Spain provided acute and convalescent COVID-19 samples. Sources were T cells, B-cell-depleted T cells, or PBMCs; the material itself was cDNA or gDNA.

In Cohort 3, a recovered donor had either two negative PCRs, clearance, or symptom resolution. The repertoire was sequenced with immunoSEQ multiplex PCR; TCRdb's copy has only in-frame clones and lacks some. The sample contains a few hundred thousand clones, approximately 90% of which appear only once. Specimen: PBMCs or T cells enriched from blood (not recorded which). The TCR originated in a woman under 30 who had recovered from COVID-19.

CDR3 DNA: TGCGCCAGCAGCCCGACTAGCGGGATCTCCTACGAGCAGTACTTC. Translating gives CASSPTSGISYEQYF. The chain couples TRBV5-1 to TRBJ2-7, with 11 nucleotides matching TRBD2. CDR1 and CDR2 (germline): SGHRS, YFSETQ. The CDR3 is made up of 15 amino acids. V shed 4 bases and J 0 bases; nucleotides not matched to a gene: 3.